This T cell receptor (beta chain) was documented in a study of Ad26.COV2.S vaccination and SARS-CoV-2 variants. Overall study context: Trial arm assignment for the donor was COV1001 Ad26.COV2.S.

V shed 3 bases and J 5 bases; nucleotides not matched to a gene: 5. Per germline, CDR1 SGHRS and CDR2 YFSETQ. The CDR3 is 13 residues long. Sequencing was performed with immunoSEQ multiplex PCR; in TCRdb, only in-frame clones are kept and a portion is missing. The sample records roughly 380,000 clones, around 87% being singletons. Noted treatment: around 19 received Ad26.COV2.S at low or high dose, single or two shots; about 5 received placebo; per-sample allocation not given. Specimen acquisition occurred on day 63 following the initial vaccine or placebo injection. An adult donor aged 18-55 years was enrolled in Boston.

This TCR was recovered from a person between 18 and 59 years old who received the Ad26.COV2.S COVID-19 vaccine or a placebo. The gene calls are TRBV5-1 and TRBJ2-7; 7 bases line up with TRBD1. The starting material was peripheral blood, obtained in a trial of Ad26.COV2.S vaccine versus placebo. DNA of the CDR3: TGCGCCAGCAGCTCGACAGGGAACCACGAGCAGTACTTC. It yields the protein CASSSTGNHEQYF. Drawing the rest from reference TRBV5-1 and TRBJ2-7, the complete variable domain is KAGVTQTPRYLIKTRGQQVTLSCSPISGHRSVSWYQQTPGQGLQFLFEYFSETQRNKGNFPGRFSGRQFSNSRSEMNVSTLELGDSALYLCASSSTGNHEQYFGPGTRLTVT.